Listed here are 14 T cell receptor beta chains from one sample, sequenced in a study of early T cells in non-severe SARS-CoV-2 infection (dated by TCRdb to the early 2020s). Receptor amplification or capture employed 5' RACE. Sequencing instrument: NextSeq 500. The public reads were run again by TCRdb, first through fastp at Q25 and then through MiXCR, and only productive beta chains were kept. Duplicate CDR3 protein sequences are folded into a single record with the most common DNA and genes. A total of under 50,000 distinct CDR3 sequences appear in this sample, around 4% of them only once. The top ten constitute around 6% of the sample. Specimen: whole blood. Receptors were obtained from an adult who was a healthcare worker with PCR-confirmed SARS-CoV-2 infection or an uninfected control (not recorded which).

This clonotype appeared many times. This rearrangement joins TRBV18 to TRBJ2-7, with 8 nucleotides matching TRBD1. The CDR3 spans 14 residues. With V trimmed by 2 bases and J by 3 bases, 3 bases remained unmatched. Germline V gives CDR1 KGHSH, CDR2 LQKENI. CDR3: CASSPGQGHYEQYF. The DNA of the CDR3 is TGTGCCAGCTCACCAGGACAGGGCCACTACGAGCAGTACTTC.

This clonotype has just a few counts. The V and J genes are TRBV7-9 and TRBJ2-5, with D possibly called TRBD1 or TRBD2 (6 bases each). The CDR3 sequence is 14 residues long. Looked up from germline, CDR1 is SEHNR and CDR2 is FQNEAQ (reference sequence). The V end lost 5 bases, the J end lost 5 bases, and 15 bases lay between the germline ends. The CDR3 loop is CASSLIGGLETQYF. The CDR3 coding sequence is TGTGCCAGCAGCCTTATAGGGGGGCTGGAGACCCAGTACTTC.

This clonotype appeared many times. The J gene is TRBJ2-7, the V gene TRBV19; D uncertain. Trimming left V 5 bases short and J 0 bases short, with 11 bases between. The CDR3 is 14 residues long. Germline V lookup: CDR1 LNHDA, CDR2 SQIVND (reference sequence). The CDR3 sequence: CASSGRLLSYEQYF. CDR3 nucleotides: TGTGCCAGTAGTGGTAGGCTGCTCTCCTACGAGCAGTACTTC.

This clonotype was picked up a small number of times. The chain recombines TRBV30 with TRBJ1-1, with D unclear. Germline assignment: CDR1 GTSNPN and CDR2 SVGIG (reference sequence). Trimming removed 3 bases at V and 9 bases at J, with 11 bases between. This CDR3 region has 11 residues. This CDR3 is CAWRGRMKAFF. The CDR3 DNA is TGTGCCTGGAGGGGAAGGATGAAAGCTTTCTTT. The full variable domain, in which reference TRBV30 and TRBJ1-1 provide the parts outside the CDR3, is SQTIHQWPATLVQPVGSPLSLECTVEGTSNPNLYWYRQAAGRGLQLLFYSVGIGQISSEVPQNLSASRPQDRQFILSSKKLLLSDSGFYLCAWRGRMKAFFGQGTRLTVV.

This clonotype was recorded at least ten times. This rearrangement joins TRBV20-1 to TRBJ1-4, with D maybe TRBD1 (5 bases). Germline values: CDR1 DFQATT, CDR2 SNEGSKA (reference sequence). Trimming left V 3 bases short and J 6 bases short, with 11 bases between. This CDR3 is built from 13 residues. CDR3 bases: TGCAGTGCTAGCATCGGGACCCATGAAAAACTGTTTTTT. Its protein is CSASIGTHEKLFF.

This clonotype has ten or more counts. The chain uses TRBV7-8 and TRBJ2-2; 10 bases match TRBD1. With V trimmed by 5 bases and J by 8 bases, 5 bases remained unmatched. This CDR3 has 14 residues. CDR1 and CDR2 from the germline V gene are SGHVS and FQNEAQ. CDR3 DNA: TGTGCCAGCAGCCGGGGACAGGGGAGAGGGGAGCTGTTTTTT. Its translation: CASSRGQGRGELFF.

This clonotype was seen many times. V gene TRBV10-2 combines with J gene TRBJ2-2; D unclear. CDR3 length: 11 residues. V was pared by 4 bases and J by 8 bases, with 5 bases between. Germline loops: CDR1 WSHSY, CDR2 SAAADI. The CDR3 nucleotides are TGCGCCAGCAGTGTCGGTGGGGAGCTGTTTTTT. It translates to CASSVGGELFF.

This clonotype was seen at least ten times. This chain uses TRBV7-2 with TRBJ1-6; 9 bases agree with TRBD1. CDR1 SGHTA and CDR2 FQGNSA come from the germline V gene. There are 16 residues in the CDR3. V trimming: 1 base; J trimming: 10 bases; junction bases outside the gene matches: 8. The CDR3 region has the DNA TGTGCCAGCAGCTTAGTTAACAGGGGGCTGGGGTCACCCCTCCACTTT. Protein product: CASSLVNRGLGSPLHF.

This clonotype was observed many times. This rearrangement joins TRBV5-6 to TRBJ1-5; D possibly corresponds to TRBD1 (6 bases). The length of the CDR3 is 15 residues. Trimming cost V 1 base and J 3 bases, with 11 bases left between them. Germline V lookup: CDR1 SGHDT, CDR2 YYEEEE. This chain's CDR3 is CASSLTGADNQPQHF. CDR3 bases: TGTGCCAGCAGCTTGACGGGGGCCGACAATCAGCCCCAGCATTTT.

This clonotype showed up many times. The chain links TRBV20-1 to TRBJ1-1, with TRBD1 identical over 7 bases. This CDR3 comprises 14 residues. The trim removed 4 bases at V and 1 base at J, leaving 6 bases unmatched. Germline assignment: CDR1 DFQATT and CDR2 SNEGSKA (reference sequence). The CDR3 here is CSAIPGTANTEAFF. CDR3 DNA: TGCAGTGCTATCCCCGGGACAGCGAACACTGAAGCTTTCTTT.

Many counts were recorded for this clonotype. The CDR3: CASSQAGAITEAFF. CDR3 sequence (DNA): TGTGCCAGCAGCCAAGCAGGCGCGATCACTGAAGCTTTCTTT. V is TRBV4-2 and J is TRBJ1-1; the D is unclear. This CDR3 has 14 residues. Germline CDR1 and CDR2: LGHNA and YNFKEQ. Trimming shortened V by 1 base and J by 4 bases, and 10 bases separated the two germline ends.

This clonotype was observed many times. The chain couples TRBV6-6 to TRBJ2-5, with unresolved D. Trimming pared 8 bases from V and 7 bases from J, leaving 14 bases between. Germline CDR1 MNHNY, CDR2 SVGAGI (reference sequence). This CDR3 spans 12 amino acids. DNA for the CDR3: TGTGCCAGCGCCCCCTCCATTACGACCCAGTACTTC. Translating it yields CASAPSITTQYF.

This clonotype was recorded at least ten times. The chain is built from TRBV6-2 or TRBV6-3 and TRBJ2-1; 9 nucleotides match TRBD2. The CDR3 spans 17 residues. Germline CDR1 MNHEY, CDR2 SVGEGT. V shed 2 bases and J 1 base; nucleotides not matched to a gene: 6. CDR3 coding DNA: TGTGCCAGCAGTTACGCCCTGCTAGCGGGGTCCTACAATGAGCAGTTCTTC. Its translation is CASSYALLAGSYNEQFF.

This clonotype has a count of ten or more. This chain connects TRBV10-3 to TRBJ2-1; TRBD1 agrees at 7 bases. The germline V gene has CDR1 ENHRY and CDR2 SYGVKD. Trimming cost V 3 bases and J 3 bases; bases outside gene matches: 5. The length of the CDR3 is 15 residues. The DNA for the CDR3 is TGTGCCATCAGTGACGTGACAGGGAACTACAATGAGCAGTTCTTC. Translated, it gives CAISDVTGNYNEQFF.